Below, 32 T cell receptor beta chains from the same sample are listed, as sequenced in a study of cytomegalovirus exposure and HLA in healthy donors. The PCR had 60 Vbeta and 13 Jbeta primers. Only in-frame clones appear in the TCRdb table, and some are missing; sequencing was by immunoSEQ multiplex PCR. Of roughly 160,000 clones detected, about 82% appear once; the ten largest clones hold approximately 2.3%. What was sequenced was PBMCs. Receptor source: a male donor in good health and CMV-seronegative.

The chain couples TRBV7-9 to TRBJ1-2, with D perhaps TRBD1 (5 bases). Trimming left V 5 bases short and J 4 bases short, with 17 bases between. CDR1 is SEHNR, CDR2 FQNEAQ, per germline (reference sequence). There are 15 residues in the CDR3. CDR3 bases: TGTGCCAGCAGCGTCGGGGGGGATGTAGGCTATGGCTACACCTTC. Protein product: CASSVGGDVGYGYTF.

This clone was seen only once. V gene TRBV7-2 combines with J gene TRBJ2-5; unclear D gene. TRBJ2-7 matches the DNA end more closely, so the J call is doubtful. The CDR3 sequence is 15 residues long. Germline loops: CDR1 SGHTA, CDR2 FQGNSA. This CDR3 is CASSLARSYSYEQYF. CDR3 DNA: TGTGCCAGCAGCCTGGCCAGGTCCTACTCCTACGAGCAGTACTTC.

The V call is TRBV4-2, the J call TRBJ2-1; 8 bases agree with TRBD2. The CDR3 has 16 residues. From germline, CDR1 is LGHNA and CDR2 YNFKEQ. V lost 0 bases and J lost 2; bases outside the gene matches: 3. The CDR3 DNA follows: TGTGCCAGCAGCCAAGATGGACTAGCTACCTACAATGAGCAGTTCTTC. Protein sequence: CASSQDGLATYNEQFF.

The chain joins TRBV6-1 to TRBJ1-5, with 10 bases lining up with TRBD1. Looked up from germline, CDR1 is MNHNS and CDR2 is SASEGT. The CDR3 runs 15 residues. V was pared by 3 bases and J by 7 bases, with 6 bases of the junction left unmatched. The CDR3: CASSDRDRGSQPQHF. The DNA for the CDR3 is TGTGCCAGCAGTGACCGGGACAGGGGTTCGCAGCCCCAGCATTTT.

The V gene is TRBV19, the J gene TRBJ2-5, with TRBD1 identical over 7 bases. CDR1 and CDR2 from the germline V gene are LNHDA and SQIVND (reference sequence). Losses at the gene ends were 8 bases for V and 2 bases for J; bases not matched to a gene: 8. CDR3 length equals 14 residues. CDR3 sequence (DNA): TGTGCCAGTCAAGTGGACAGGTCGCAAGAGACCCAGTACTTC. Translated, it gives CASQVDRSQETQYF.

The chain links TRBV5-5 to TRBJ2-7; 9 bases fit TRBD1. The V and J ends lost 4 bases and 6 bases, in that order; junction bases with no gene match: 5. The germline gives CDR1 SGHKS, CDR2 YYEKEE (reference sequence). The CDR3 spans 13 residues. The CDR3 protein is CASSPGQGGEQYF. The DNA for the CDR3 is TGTGCCAGCAGCCCGGGACAGGGAGGCGAGCAGTACTTC.

This chain joins TRBV29-1 and TRBJ2-1; 7 bases are shared with TRBD2. The CDR3 runs 14 residues. Germline V gene data show CDR1 as SQVTM and CDR2 as ANQGSEA. With 3 bases clipped from V and 5 bases from J, the junction kept 7 bases outside the gene matches. CDR3 DNA sequence: TGCAGCGTTGATTCGGCGGGAGTTGACAATGAGCAGTTCTTC. It encodes CSVDSAGVDNEQFF.

This chain links TRBV30 with TRBJ2-1, with TRBD2 identical over 10 bases. The CDR3 spans 16 residues. The germline gives CDR1 GTSNPN, CDR2 SVGIG (reference sequence). V shed 2 bases, J shed 3 bases, and the junction held 7 bases outside the gene matches. CDR3 residues: CAWSKKRGGLYNEQFF. The CDR3 nucleotides are TGTGCCTGGAGTAAGAAGCGGGGGGGACTCTACAATGAGCAGTTCTTC.

The V and J genes are TRBV7-3 and TRBJ2-5, with 7 bases identical to TRBD1. Germline V gives CDR1 SGHTA, CDR2 FQGTGA. This CDR3 spans 13 amino acids. V gave up 5 bases and J gave up 5 bases; unmatched junction bases: 5. In nucleotides, the CDR3 is TGTGCCAGCAGCCCACAGGGGTGGGAGACCCAGTACTTC. Amino acid sequence: CASSPQGWETQYF.

The rearrangement joins TRBV6-5 to TRBJ2-7; 7 bases match TRBD2. J was trimmed by 1 base and V by 5 bases; bases with no gene match: 5. Germline CDR1 is MNHEY and CDR2 is SVGAGI. The length of the CDR3 is 14 residues. This CDR3 is CASSTAGESYEQYF. The CDR3 DNA sequence: TGTGCCAGCAGTACGGCGGGGGAGTCCTACGAGCAGTACTTC.

The gene calls are TRBV4-3 and TRBJ2-3; 7 bases align to TRBD2. V lost 0 bases and J lost 1; bases outside the gene matches: 7. The CDR3 runs to 17 residues. Per the germline V gene, CDR1 is LGHNA and CDR2 is YSLEER. The CDR3 sequence: CASSQDLGTMGTDTQYF. In DNA form, the CDR3 reads TGCGCCAGCAGCCAAGATCTCGGGACTATGGGCACAGATACGCAGTATTTT.

The CDR3 DNA follows: TGTGCCATCAGTGAGGGTGTTTCAGGGTTCGTGGGCTATAGCAATCAGCCCCAGCATTTT. Protein sequence: CAISEGVSGFVGYSNQPQHF. This chain uses TRBV10-3 with TRBJ1-5; possible D gene TRBD1, 5 bases. This CDR3 is built from 20 residues. Germline CDR1 ENHRY, CDR2 SYGVKD. V dropped 2 bases and J dropped 0 bases, with 23 bases sitting between them.

V usage is TRBV5-4 and J usage is TRBJ2-1; TRBD2 agrees at 11 bases. The germline V gene has CDR1 SGHNT and CDR2 YYREEE (reference sequence). Losses at the gene ends were 0 bases for V and 10 bases for J; bases not matched to a gene: 0. The CDR3 is 13 amino acids. CDR3 DNA sequence: TGTGCCAGCAGCTTGGTAGCGGGAGGGGAGCAGTTCTTC. Translating it yields CASSLVAGGEQFF.

This chain uses TRBV21-1 with TRBJ1-3; the tabulated D call, TRBD1, remains unverified against the DNA. TRBV21-1 counts as a pseudogene. The CDR3 is made up of 16 amino acids. The CDR3 coding sequence is TGTGCCAGCAGCATCCAAGCCAGGGGCCGAGGGAACACCATATATTTT. Translating gives CASSIQARGRGNTIYF.

This chain connects TRBV13 to TRBJ2-1; 7 bases map to TRBD2. The CDR3 extends over 18 amino acids. Germline CDR1 and CDR2: PRHDT and FYEKMQ (reference sequence). V lost 2 bases to trimming and J lost 5 bases; unmatched junction nucleotides: 15. CDR3 residues: CASSLREGLWGLNNEQFF. The CDR3 DNA sequence: TGTGCCAGCAGCTTACGTGAAGGCCTGTGGGGACTAAACAATGAGCAGTTCTTC.

The V call is TRBV19, the J call TRBJ2-2; 7 bases match TRBD2. V lost 7 bases, J lost 2 bases, and 13 bases stayed unmatched. Germline V gives CDR1 LNHDA, CDR2 SQIVND (reference sequence). The CDR3 sequence is 17 residues long. The CDR3 sequence: CASIGSVGGLNTGELFF. CDR3 bases: TGTGCCAGTATAGGGTCCGTGGGGGGACTAAACACCGGGGAGCTGTTTTTT.

The chain links TRBV6-1 to TRBJ2-1; 9 bases agree with TRBD2. CDR3 size: 20 residues. V trimming: 0 bases; J trimming: 2 bases; junction bases outside the gene matches: 14. Germline CDR1 and CDR2: MNHNS and SASEGT. CDR3 bases: TGTGCCAGCAGTGAAGCGCATAGGACTAGCGCGAGACGGGCCTACAATGAGCAGTTCTTC. Translated, it gives CASSEAHRTSARRAYNEQFF.

The rearrangement links TRBV6-1 to TRBJ1-4, with TRBD1 identical over 8 bases. The CDR3 loop spans 14 amino acids. Trimming cost V 7 bases and J 3 bases; bases outside gene matches: 4. Germline CDR1 reads MNHNS; CDR2 reads SASEGT. CDR3 loop: CASTQDRANEKLFF. The CDR3 DNA reads TGTGCCAGCACGCAGGACAGGGCTAATGAAAAACTGTTTTTT.

V usage is TRBV5-4 and J usage is TRBJ2-2; 7 bases are shared with TRBD1. The V gene's germline CDR1 is SGHNT and CDR2 YYREEE (reference sequence). This CDR3 has 16 residues. V was pared by 1 base and J by 4 bases, with 7 bases of the junction left unmatched. CDR3 DNA sequence: TGTGCCAGCAGCTTGTTTGTAGCAGGGGGCACCGGGGAGCTGTTTTTT. Its translation: CASSLFVAGGTGELFF.

V and J are TRBV29-1 and TRBJ2-7; 9 bases are shared with TRBD1. Germline V gene data show CDR1 as SQVTM and CDR2 as ANQGSEA. Losses at the gene ends were 7 bases for V and 5 bases for J; bases not matched to a gene: 9. The CDR3 sequence is 13 residues long. The CDR3 loop is CSGTGQGTHEQYF. The CDR3 DNA is TGCAGCGGGACGGGACAGGGCACCCACGAGCAGTACTTC.

This sequence joins TRBV6-5 and TRBJ1-2; D is unclear. This CDR3 region has 13 residues. Germline V lookup: CDR1 MNHEY, CDR2 SVGAGI. V lost 5 bases and J lost 3, with 10 bases in between. This chain's CDR3 is CASSTRAYYGYTF. The CDR3 coding sequence is TGTGCCAGCAGTACTAGAGCCTACTATGGCTACACCTTC.

This clone has only a few counts. The V and J genes are TRBV5-8 and TRBJ2-7; 8 bases map to TRBD1. CDR3 length: 15 residues. CDR1 is SGHTS, CDR2 YDEGEE, per germline. J lost 7 bases, V lost 0 bases, and 9 bases had no gene match. The CDR3 region has the DNA TGTGCCAGCAGCTTGGGAGGGACAGGTTCGAGTGAGCAGTACTTC. Its protein product is CASSLGGTGSSEQYF.

This clone has only a few counts. The V call is TRBV5-6, the J call TRBJ2-5; 10 bases fit TRBD1. This CDR3 comprises 15 residues. The J segment lost 6 bases and the V segment lost 5 bases, leaving 10 bases of the junction unmatched. Looked up from germline, CDR1 is SGHDT and CDR2 is YYEEEE. The CDR3 sequence is CASSMAGTGEKTQYF. CDR3 bases: TGTGCCAGCAGTATGGCCGGGACAGGGGAAAAGACCCAGTACTTC.

The rearrangement uses TRBV5-4 and TRBJ2-7, with 13 bases identical to TRBD2. Trimming cost V 4 bases and J 5 bases; bases outside gene matches: 9. Germline CDR1 reads SGHNT; CDR2 reads YYREEE (reference sequence). There are 16 residues in the CDR3. CDR3 loop: CASSTGLAGVKNEQYF. CDR3 sequence (DNA): TGTGCCAGCAGCACTGGACTAGCGGGAGTTAAAAACGAGCAGTACTTC.

The chain links TRBV28 to TRBJ1-2; D call uncertain. The germline gives CDR1 MDHEN, CDR2 SYDVKM. CDR3 size: 17 residues. V lost 3 bases to trimming and J lost 4 bases, with 21 bases between them. CDR3 amino acids: CASSFNREGTSGYGYTF. The CDR3 coding sequence is TGTGCCAGCAGTTTTAATCGTGAGGGTACCTCTGGCTATGGCTACACCTTC.

This clone appeared a few times. The rearrangement links TRBV7-6 to TRBJ2-7, with TRBD1 matching 9 bases. Germline V gene sequence: CDR1 SGHVS, CDR2 FNYEAQ. This CDR3 has 15 amino acids. The J segment lost 0 bases and the V segment lost 5 bases, leaving 5 bases of the junction unmatched. Here the CDR3 reads CASSPGQGSSYEQYF. In DNA, the CDR3 is TGTGCCAGCAGCCCCGGACAGGGGAGCTCCTACGAGCAGTACTTC.

The chain uses TRBV6-1 and TRBJ1-1, with 9 bases that match TRBD1. There are 14 residues in the CDR3. The V and J ends lost 7 bases and 5 bases, in that order; junction bases with no gene match: 8. The germline V gene has CDR1 MNHNS and CDR2 SASEGT. CDR3 in amino acids: CASNKGQGRTEAFF. For the CDR3, the DNA is TGTGCCAGCAACAAAGGACAGGGGAGGACTGAAGCTTTCTTT.

The J gene is TRBJ2-1, the V gene TRBV29-1, with a possible D match to TRBD2 (7 bases). Trimming pared 7 bases from V and 7 bases from J, leaving 23 bases between. Germline CDR1 is SQVTM and CDR2 is ANQGSEA. CDR3 length: 15 amino acids. Here the CDR3 reads CSALPNREGQNEQFF. The CDR3 DNA reads as TGCAGCGCACTCCCGAACAGGGAGGGTCAGAATGAGCAGTTCTTC.

The chain has TRBV23-1 and TRBJ2-7; 7 positions agree with TRBD1. TRBV23-1 belongs to the ORF category, with a function that is uncertain. V lost 3 bases and J lost 4; bases outside the gene matches: 6. CDR3 length equals 14 residues. The CDR3 loop is CASSQTGTKYEQYF. In DNA form, the CDR3 reads TGCGCCAGCAGTCAGACAGGGACAAAGTACGAGCAGTACTTC.

This sequence joins TRBV13 and TRBJ2-3; possibly TRBD2 for D (5 bases). V was cut by 5 bases and J by 2 bases, with 8 bases left in between. The CDR3 is made up of 13 amino acids. CDR1 and CDR2 (germline): PRHDT, FYEKMQ (reference sequence). Here the CDR3 DNA reads TGTGCCAGCAGCACCGGGGACACAGATACGCAGTATTTT. Protein sequence: CASSTGDTDTQYF.

This sequence joins TRBV2 and TRBJ1-5; a weak D match, TRBD1 (5 bases). With 5 bases removed from V and 3 bases from J, the gap between germline ends came to 8 bases. The CDR3 is 13 amino acids. Germline V gene sequence: CDR1 SNHLY, CDR2 FYNNEI. This CDR3 reads CASSTGYNQPQHF. DNA for the CDR3: TGTGCCAGCAGTACAGGCTACAATCAGCCCCAGCATTTT. Full variable domain (outside the CDR3, taken from reference TRBV2 and TRBJ1-5): EPEVTQTPSHQVTQMGQEVILRCVPISNHLYFYWYRQILGQKVEFLVSFYNNEISEKSEIFDDQFSVERPDGSNFTLKIRSTKLEDSAMYFCASSTGYNQPQHFGDGTRLSIL.

V usage is TRBV10-3 and J usage is TRBJ2-5; D ambiguous. This CDR3 has 13 amino acids. Trimming took 8 bases from V and 0 from J, leaving 10 bases between them. Germline loops: CDR1 ENHRY, CDR2 SYGVKD. CDR3 residues: CAIGTEYQETQYF. The CDR3 DNA follows: TGTGCCATCGGTACAGAGTACCAAGAGACCCAGTACTTC.